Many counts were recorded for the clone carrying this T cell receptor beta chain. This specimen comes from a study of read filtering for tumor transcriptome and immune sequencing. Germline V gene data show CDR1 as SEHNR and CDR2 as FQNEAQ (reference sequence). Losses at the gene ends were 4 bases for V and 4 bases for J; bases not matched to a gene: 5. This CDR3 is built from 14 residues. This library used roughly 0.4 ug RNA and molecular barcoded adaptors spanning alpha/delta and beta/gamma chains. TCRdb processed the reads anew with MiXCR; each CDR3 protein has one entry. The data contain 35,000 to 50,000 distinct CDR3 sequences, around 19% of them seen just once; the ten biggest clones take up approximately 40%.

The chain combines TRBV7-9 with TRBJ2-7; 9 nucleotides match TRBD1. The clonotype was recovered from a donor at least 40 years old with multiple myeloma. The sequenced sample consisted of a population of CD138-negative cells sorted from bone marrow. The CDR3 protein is CASSSGQGYYEQYF. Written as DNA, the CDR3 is TGTGCCAGCAGCTCGGGACAGGGTTATTACGAGCAGTACTTC.